These 9 T cell receptor beta chains were sequenced from one sample in a study of post-analysis software for immune sequencing data. Unique molecular identifiers were carried by the TCR beta cDNA libraries. TCRdb ran MiXCR on the PCR reads and lists one entry per CDR3 protein. Found here are hundreds of thousands of distinct CDR3 sequences, more than 50% of them singletons; the top ten hold 11%. Study results and caveats: Higher frequency in patients than in controls was seen for about five TRBV segments, with TRBV5-6, TRBV5-1 and TRBV20-1 among them.

These receptors are not linked to any known antigen. Sequencing was carried out using blood. Receptors were obtained from a girl aged 2-10 years with multiple sclerosis.

V is TRBV6-5 and J is TRBJ2-3; 11 nucleotides align to TRBD2. The V segment lost 6 bases and the J segment 4 bases; nucleotides outside the gene matches: 9. Germline V gene lookup returns CDR1 MNHEY and CDR2 SVGAGI. The CDR3 extends over 16 amino acids. The CDR3 loop is CASSHILAGVADTQYF. As DNA, the CDR3 is TGTGCCAGCAGCCATATACTAGCGGGGGTAGCAGATACGCAGTATTTT.

V is TRBV4-3 and J is TRBJ1-4; 12 bases align to TRBD1. CDR1 and CDR2 from the germline V gene are LGHNA and YSLEER. V dropped 4 bases and J dropped 8; count of bases not matched to a gene: 5. The CDR3 runs 15 residues. CDR3 residues: CASSPQGTGGEKLFF. CDR3 sequence (DNA): TGCGCCAGCAGCCCCCAGGGGACAGGGGGCGAAAAACTGTTTTTT.

The rearrangement links TRBV20-1 to TRBJ1-1; D is unclear. The V end lost 2 bases, the J end lost 4 bases, and 8 bases lay between the germline ends. The CDR3 covers 12 residues. Germline values: CDR1 DFQATT, CDR2 SNEGSKA (reference sequence). CDR3 coding DNA: TGCAGTGCTAGACTCCTGATCACTGAAGCTTTCTTT. It translates to CSARLLITEAFF.

Details on this clonotype: Relative to the germline gene, one junction end is altered; a read error may explain this. The genes are TRBV29-1 and TRBJ2-3, with 8 bases identical to TRBD2. Germline V CDR1 and CDR2: SQVTM, ANQGSEA. This CDR3 is built from 12 residues. This CDR3 reads CSVSGSKDTQYF. The CDR3, as DNA: TGCAGCGTTAGCGGGAGCAAAGATACGCAGTATTTT.

This clonotype is a singleton in its sample. The V call is TRBV25-1, the J call TRBJ2-7; no firm D call. In germline, CDR1 is MGHDK, CDR2 SYGVNS. The CDR3 consists of 12 residues. V gave up 5 bases and J gave up 6 bases, with 11 bases separating them. Here the CDR3 reads CASSQGHGEQYF. CDR3 DNA: TGTGCCAGCAGTCAAGGGCATGGCGAGCAGTACTTC.

The chain carries TRBV20-1 and TRBJ1-2; 8 nucleotides match TRBD1. Germline V gene data show CDR1 as DFQATT and CDR2 as SNEGSKA (reference sequence). J gave up 7 bases and V 6 bases, and 16 bases lay outside the gene matches. This CDR3 contains 15 residues. CDR3 in DNA: TGCAGTGCCCAGGCTATCAGGGGGCCCTCGGGTGGCTACACCTTC. Translating it yields CSAQAIRGPSGGYTF.

The gene calls are TRBV7-3 and TRBJ2-7; D is undetermined. Per the germline V gene, CDR1 is SGHTA and CDR2 is FQGTGA. V was clipped by 6 bases and J by 3 bases, with 15 bases between them. The CDR3 length is 14 residues. DNA of the CDR3: TGTGCCAGCAGGGCCACGCCGGACGACTACGAGCAGTACTTC. Translating it yields CASRATPDDYEQYF.

The chain links TRBV5-6 to TRBJ2-1; D remains ambiguous. V lost 1 base to trimming and J lost 5 bases, with 13 bases between them. Germline CDR1 reads SGHDT; CDR2 reads YYEEEE. The CDR3 spans 15 residues. This chain's CDR3 is CASSLFGPGDNEQFF. Here the CDR3 DNA reads TGTGCCAGCAGCTTGTTTGGACCTGGGGACAATGAGCAGTTCTTC.

The chain links TRBV20-1 to TRBJ2-7, with 15 bases identical to TRBD2. V lost 5 bases and J lost 3; bases outside the gene matches: 11. The CDR3 totals 17 residues. Germline CDR1 is DFQATT and CDR2 is SNEGSKA (reference sequence). The CDR3 reads CSASGTSGRRGFYEQYF. CDR3 sequence (DNA): TGCAGTGCTTCCGGGACTAGCGGGAGGAGGGGCTTCTACGAGCAGTACTTC.